This TCR beta chain appears in the sequencing data of a study of blood T cell repertoires in COVID-19. Only in-frame clones appear in the TCRdb table, and some are missing; sequencing was by immunoSEQ multiplex PCR. The repertoire holds about 57,000 clones, more than 85% seen once, with approximately 2.1% in the top ten. Germline CDR1 reads MNHEY; CDR2 reads SVGAGI. Trimming removed 0 bases at V and 5 bases at J, with 11 bases between. The CDR3 runs 15 residues. The sequencing sample was made of peripheral blood. This rearrangement joins TRBV6-5 to TRBJ2-1, with TRBD2 as a possible D gene (6 bases). This clonotype was sampled from a man aged 60 to 69 with acute or convalescent COVID-19. CDR3 sequence: CASSYSAGSNNEQFF. CDR3 DNA: TGTGCCAGCAGTTACTCGGCGGGATCTAACAATGAGCAGTTCTTC.